This T cell receptor (beta chain) originates from a study of CD8+CD57+ T cells in acquired aplastic anemia. Study at large: Sorted cells (CD4+ and CD8+) yielded DNA amounts that averaged roughly 3.2 ug.

Study-wide results and caveats: CD8+ Simpson's diversity in patients was not significantly different from that in controls.

This clonotype turned up a few times. Its target is not known. Template material for TCR beta VDJ and CDR3 profiling consisted of genomic DNA. One entry per CDR3 protein results from TCRdb running MiXCR on the reads. The data hold under 350,000 distinct CDR3 sequences, with approximately 55% observed a single time. The CDR3 covers 14 residues. Germline CDR1 MNHNS, CDR2 SASEGT. The V end lost 0 bases, the J end lost 12 bases, and 15 bases lay between the germline ends. Specimen: sorted CD4+, CD8+, or CD8+CD57+ T cells (not recorded which) from PBMCs. The rearrangement uses TRBV6-1 and TRBJ1-3; D is ambiguous. The TCR was taken from a human donor with severe aplastic anemia or a healthy control (not recorded which). The CDR3 spells CASSEAQRTYNIYF. DNA for the CDR3: TGTGCCAGCAGTGAAGCGCAAAGAACCTACAACATATATTTT.